A selection of T cell receptor beta chains follows, all from one sample in a study of regulatory T cells in long-lasting Graves disease. TCRdb reanalysed the multiplex PCR reads using MiXCR and keeps one entry per CDR3 protein. The sample has 350,000 to 500,000 distinct CDR3 sequences, about a sixth seen once. This sample was also put to use in a study of T cells in Graves' hyperthyroidism and ophthalmopathy.

The input for sequencing was peripheral blood mononuclear cells (PBMCs), taken at new diagnosis, from a patient treated with antithyroid drugs. The receptors were sampled from a woman aged 30 to 39 with Graves disease. Each CDR3 is given with its conserved first and last residue. The D gene is left open where the match is weak. Expanded clones are given a class, and other clones once, few, many or no size at all.

j_gene: TRBJ2-1
d_gene: TRBD2
v_gene: TRBV28
abundance: many
CDR3nt: TGTGCCAGCAGTTCGTTGGGACTAGCGGTCTCCTACAATGAGCAGTTCTTC
CDR3aa: CASSSLGLAVSYNEQFF

j_gene: TRBJ1-1
d_gene: .
v_gene: TRBV9
abundance: few
CDR3nt: TGTGCAAGTAGCCAGGGGAGGACTGAAGCTTTCTTT
CDR3aa: CASSQGRTEAFF

j_gene: TRBJ2-7
d_gene: TRBD1
v_gene: TRBV11-2
abundance: few
CDR3nt: TGTGCCAGCAGCTTAGTTATAGGACAGGGTCACGAGCAGTACTTC
CDR3aa: CASSLVIGQGHEQYF

j_gene: TRBJ2-7
d_gene: .
v_gene: TRBV28
abundance: many
CDR3nt: TGTGCCAGCAGTCTTTGGGACAACTACGAGCAGTACTTC
CDR3aa: CASSLWDNYEQYF

j_gene: TRBJ1-1
d_gene: TRBD1
v_gene: TRBV28
abundance: many
CDR3nt: TGTGCCAGCAGTTCCGGACAGGGGGGGGTGAACACTGAAGCTTTCTTT
CDR3aa: CASSSGQGGVNTEAFF

j_gene: TRBJ2-5
d_gene: TRBD1
v_gene: TRBV20-1
abundance: .
CDR3nt: TGCAGTGCAACGGGACAGGGGGTAAACTTC
CDR3aa: CSATGQGVNF

j_gene: TRBJ1-6
d_gene: .
v_gene: TRBV30
abundance: many
CDR3nt: TGTGCCTGGAGCGCTTCAAATGATTCACCCCTCCACTTT
CDR3aa: CAWSASNDSPLHF

j_gene: TRBJ2-7
d_gene: TRBD2
v_gene: TRBV28
abundance: few
CDR3nt: TGTGCCAGCAGCCCGGGGGGGGCTAGCGGCTACGAGCAGTACTTC
CDR3aa: CASSPGGASGYEQYF

j_gene: TRBJ1-2
d_gene: .
v_gene: TRBV27
abundance: many
CDR3nt: TGTGCCAGCAGTTTATTAACAGGGAATGGCTACACCTTC
CDR3aa: CASSLLTGNGYTF

j_gene: TRBJ1-2
d_gene: .
v_gene: TRBV18
abundance: many
CDR3nt: TGTGCCAGCTCACCGGACGAACAAAACTATGGCTACACCTTC
CDR3aa: CASSPDEQNYGYTF

j_gene: TRBJ1-5
d_gene: TRBD1
v_gene: TRBV7-3
abundance: few
CDR3nt: TGTGCCAGCAGCATTAAGGGGACAGGTGGAAGCAATCAGCCCCAGCATTTT
CDR3aa: CASSIKGTGGSNQPQHF

j_gene: TRBJ2-5
d_gene: .
v_gene: TRBV27
abundance: many
CDR3nt: TGTGCCAGCAGTTTGTCACCCGCCACAATTCAGGGGACCCAGTACTTC
CDR3aa: CASSLSPATIQGTQYF

j_gene: TRBJ2-2
d_gene: .
v_gene: TRBV19
abundance: few
CDR3nt: TGTGCCAGTACGGCCCCCCTGACTAGTCGTAGCGGGGAGCTGTTTTTT
CDR3aa: CASTAPLTSRSGELFF

j_gene: TRBJ2-5
d_gene: .
v_gene: TRBV19
abundance: few
CDR3nt: TGTGCCAGTAGTACGGAGGATCAAGAGACCCAGTACTTC
CDR3aa: CASSTEDQETQYF

j_gene: TRBJ1-2
d_gene: .
v_gene: TRBV9
abundance: many
CDR3nt: TGTGCCAGCAGCGTAGGGGGACGAAACTATGGCTACACCTTC
CDR3aa: CASSVGGRNYGYTF

j_gene: TRBJ2-3
d_gene: .
v_gene: TRBV27
abundance: many
CDR3nt: TGTGCCAGCAGCAGTTCTTCCCACACAGATACGCAGTATTTT
CDR3aa: CASSSSSHTDTQYF